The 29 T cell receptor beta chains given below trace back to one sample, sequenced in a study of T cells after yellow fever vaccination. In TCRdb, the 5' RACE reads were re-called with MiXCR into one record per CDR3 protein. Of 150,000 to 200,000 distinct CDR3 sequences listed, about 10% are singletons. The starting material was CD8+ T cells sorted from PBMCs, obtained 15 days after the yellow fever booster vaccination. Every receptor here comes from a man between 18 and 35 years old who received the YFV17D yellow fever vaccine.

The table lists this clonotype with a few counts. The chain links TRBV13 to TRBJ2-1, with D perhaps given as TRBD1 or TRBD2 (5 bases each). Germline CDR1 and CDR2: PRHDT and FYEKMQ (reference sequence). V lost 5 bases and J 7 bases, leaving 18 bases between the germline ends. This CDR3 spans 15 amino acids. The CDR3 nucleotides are TGTGCCAGCAGCCCCGGGACGAGCATCTTGAATGAGCAGTTCTTC. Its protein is CASSPGTSILNEQFF. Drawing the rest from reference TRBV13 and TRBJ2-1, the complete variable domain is AAGVIQSPRHLIKEKRETATLKCYPIPRHDTVYWYQQGPGQDPQFLISFYEKMQSDKGSIPDRFSAQQFSDYHSELNMSSLELGDSALYFCASSPGTSILNEQFFGPGTRLTVL.

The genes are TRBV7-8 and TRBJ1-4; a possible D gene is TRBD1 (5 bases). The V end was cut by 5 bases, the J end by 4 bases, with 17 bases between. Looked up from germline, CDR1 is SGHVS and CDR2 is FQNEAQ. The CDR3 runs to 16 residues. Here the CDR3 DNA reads TGTGCCAGCAGCCGACAGAGACTGCTCCTTAATGAAAAACTGTTTTTT. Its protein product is CASSRQRLLLNEKLFF.

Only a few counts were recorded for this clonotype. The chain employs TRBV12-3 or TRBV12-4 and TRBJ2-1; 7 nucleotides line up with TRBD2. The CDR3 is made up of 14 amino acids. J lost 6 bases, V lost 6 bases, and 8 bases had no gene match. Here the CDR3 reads CASRGLTWGNEQFF. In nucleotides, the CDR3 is TGTGCCAGCAGGGGACTAACGTGGGGCAATGAGCAGTTCTTC.

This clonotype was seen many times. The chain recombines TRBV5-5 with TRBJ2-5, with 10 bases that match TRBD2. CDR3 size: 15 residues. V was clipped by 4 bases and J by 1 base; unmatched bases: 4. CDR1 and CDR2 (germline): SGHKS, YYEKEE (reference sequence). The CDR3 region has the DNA TGTGCCAGCAGCACCGGACTAGCGGCCCAAGAGACCCAGTACTTC. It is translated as CASSTGLAAQETQYF.

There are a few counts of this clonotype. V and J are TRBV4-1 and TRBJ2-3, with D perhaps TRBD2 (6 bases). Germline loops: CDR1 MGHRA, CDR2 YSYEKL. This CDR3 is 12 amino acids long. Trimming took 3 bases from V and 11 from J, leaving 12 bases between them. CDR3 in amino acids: CASSHGGIGQYF. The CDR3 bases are TGCGCCAGCAGCCATGGGGGGATCGGGCAGTATTTT.

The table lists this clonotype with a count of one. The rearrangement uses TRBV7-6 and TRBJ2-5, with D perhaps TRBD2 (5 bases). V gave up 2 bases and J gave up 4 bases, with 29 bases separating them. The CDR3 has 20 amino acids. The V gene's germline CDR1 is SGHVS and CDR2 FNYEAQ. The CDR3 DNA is TGTGCCAGCAGCTTAACGAGGTCTAGCTTGCAGTTGCCACACGGAGAGACCCAGTACTTC. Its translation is CASSLTRSSLQLPHGETQYF.

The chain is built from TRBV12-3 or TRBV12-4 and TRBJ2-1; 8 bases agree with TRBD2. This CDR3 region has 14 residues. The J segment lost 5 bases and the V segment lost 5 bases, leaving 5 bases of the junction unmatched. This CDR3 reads CASSRSGADNEQFF. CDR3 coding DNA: TGTGCCAGCAGTCGTAGCGGGGCCGACAATGAGCAGTTCTTC.

CDR3 nucleotides: TGTGCCAGCAGTGAGTCAAGGAGAGGGAATCAGCCCCAGCATTTT. Residues: CASSESRRGNQPQHF. This chain connects TRBV2 to TRBJ1-5; D is unresolved. The CDR3 contains 15 residues. CDR1 is SNHLY, CDR2 FYNNEI, per germline. V gave up 3 bases and J gave up 4 bases, with 13 bases separating them.

The DNA for the CDR3 is TGCAGCGCCACGGACGGGGGGCAGAACACTGAAGCTTTCTTT. As protein: CSATDGGQNTEAFF. V gene TRBV29-1 combines with J gene TRBJ1-1; maybe TRBD1 (6 bases). V was shortened by 7 bases and J by 1 base, with 16 bases between the two germline ends. Germline V gene sequence: CDR1 SQVTM, CDR2 ANQGSEA. CDR3 length: 14 residues. The complete variable domain, with remaining parts taken from reference TRBV29-1 and TRBJ1-1, reads SAVISQKPSRDICQRGTSLTIQCQVDSQVTMMFWYRQQPGQSLTLIATANQGSEATYESGFVIDKFPISRPNLTFSTLTVSNMSPEDSSIYLCSATDGGQNTEAFFGQGTRLTVV.

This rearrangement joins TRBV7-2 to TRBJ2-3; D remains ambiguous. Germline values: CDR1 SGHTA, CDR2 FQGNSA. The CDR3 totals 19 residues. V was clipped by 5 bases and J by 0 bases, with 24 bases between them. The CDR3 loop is CASSPSSRSEPNSTDTQYF. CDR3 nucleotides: TGTGCCAGCAGCCCTAGTTCGAGAAGTGAACCAAATAGCACAGATACGCAGTATTTT.

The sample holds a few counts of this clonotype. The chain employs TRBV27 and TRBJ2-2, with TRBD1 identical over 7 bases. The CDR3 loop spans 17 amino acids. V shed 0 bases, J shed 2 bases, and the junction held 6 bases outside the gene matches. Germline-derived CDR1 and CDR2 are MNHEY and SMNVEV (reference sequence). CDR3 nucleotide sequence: TGTGCCAGCAGTTTATCGGTGAGACAGGGAAACACCGGGGAGCTGTTTTTT. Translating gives CASSLSVRQGNTGELFF.

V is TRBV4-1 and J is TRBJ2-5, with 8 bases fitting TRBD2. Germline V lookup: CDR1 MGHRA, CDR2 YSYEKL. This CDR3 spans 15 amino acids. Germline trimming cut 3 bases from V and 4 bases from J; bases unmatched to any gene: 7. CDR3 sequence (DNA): TGCGCCAGCAGCCACACACCGGGACTAGGAGAGACCCAGTACTTC. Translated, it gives CASSHTPGLGETQYF.

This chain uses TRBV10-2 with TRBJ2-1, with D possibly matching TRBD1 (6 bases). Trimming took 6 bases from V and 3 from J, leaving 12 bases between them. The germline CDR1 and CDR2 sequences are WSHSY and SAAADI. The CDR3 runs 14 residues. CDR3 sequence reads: CASRYLGGYNEQFF. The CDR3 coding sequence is TGCGCCAGCAGGTACCTAGGGGGCTACAATGAGCAGTTCTTC.

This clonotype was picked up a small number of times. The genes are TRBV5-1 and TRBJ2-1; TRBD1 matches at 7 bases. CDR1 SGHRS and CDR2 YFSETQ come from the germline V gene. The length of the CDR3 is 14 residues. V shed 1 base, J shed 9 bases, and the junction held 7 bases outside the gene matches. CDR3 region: CASSLSGTVSEQFF. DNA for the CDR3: TGCGCCAGCAGCTTGTCCGGGACAGTCAGTGAGCAGTTCTTC.

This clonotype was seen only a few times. CDR3 protein: CASSLRRARGDTQYF. CDR3 nucleotides: TGTGCCAGCAGCTTGCGGCGGGCTAGGGGAGATACGCAGTATTTT. The gene calls are TRBV7-6 and TRBJ2-3, with D possibly called TRBD1 or TRBD2 (5 bases each). Trimming removed 3 bases at V and 5 bases at J, with 15 bases between. Germline V lookup: CDR1 SGHVS, CDR2 FNYEAQ. The CDR3 totals 15 residues.

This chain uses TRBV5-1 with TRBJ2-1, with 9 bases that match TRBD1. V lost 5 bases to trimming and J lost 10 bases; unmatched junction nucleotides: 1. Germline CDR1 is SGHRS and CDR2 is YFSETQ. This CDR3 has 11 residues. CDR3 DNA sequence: TGCGCCAGCAGACAGGGGGCCGAGCAGTTCTTC. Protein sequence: CASRQGAEQFF.

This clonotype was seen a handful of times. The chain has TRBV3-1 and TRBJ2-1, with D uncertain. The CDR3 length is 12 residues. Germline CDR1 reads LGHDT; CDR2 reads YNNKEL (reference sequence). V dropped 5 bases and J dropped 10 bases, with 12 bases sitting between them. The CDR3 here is CASSYPRAEQFF. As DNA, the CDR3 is TGTGCCAGCAGCTATCCCCGGGCAGAGCAGTTCTTC.

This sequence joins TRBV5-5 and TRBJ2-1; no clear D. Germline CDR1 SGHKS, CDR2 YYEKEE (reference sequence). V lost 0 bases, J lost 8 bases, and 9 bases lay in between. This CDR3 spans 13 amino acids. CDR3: CASSLVGPHEQFF. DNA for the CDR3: TGTGCCAGCAGCTTGGTGGGCCCCCATGAGCAGTTCTTC.

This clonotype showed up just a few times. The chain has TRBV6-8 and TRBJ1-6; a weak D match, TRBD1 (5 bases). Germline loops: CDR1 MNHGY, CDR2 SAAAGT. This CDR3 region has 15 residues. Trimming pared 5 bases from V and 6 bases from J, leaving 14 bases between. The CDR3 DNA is TGTGCCAGCAGTCACAAGGGACGTCGTAATTCACCCCTCCACTTT. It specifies CASSHKGRRNSPLHF.

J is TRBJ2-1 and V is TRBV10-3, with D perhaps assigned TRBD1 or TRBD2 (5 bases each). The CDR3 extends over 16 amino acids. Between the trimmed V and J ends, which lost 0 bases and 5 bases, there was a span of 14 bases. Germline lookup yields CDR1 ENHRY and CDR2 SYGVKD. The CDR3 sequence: CAISESEGIWDNEQFF. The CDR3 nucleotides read TGTGCCATCAGTGAGTCAGAGGGGATTTGGGACAATGAGCAGTTCTTC.

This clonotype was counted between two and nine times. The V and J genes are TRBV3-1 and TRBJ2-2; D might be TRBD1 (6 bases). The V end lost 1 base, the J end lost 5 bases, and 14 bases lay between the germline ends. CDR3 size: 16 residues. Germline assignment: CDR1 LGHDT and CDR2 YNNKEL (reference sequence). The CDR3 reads CASSQVAGVDTGELFF. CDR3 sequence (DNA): TGTGCCAGCAGCCAAGTCGCAGGGGTTGATACCGGGGAGCTGTTTTTT.

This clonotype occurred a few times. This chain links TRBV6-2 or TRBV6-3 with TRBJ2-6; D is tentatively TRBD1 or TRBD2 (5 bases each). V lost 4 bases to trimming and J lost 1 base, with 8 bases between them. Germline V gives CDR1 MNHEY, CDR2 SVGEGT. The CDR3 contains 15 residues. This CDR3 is CASSWGPSGANVLTF. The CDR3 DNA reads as TGTGCCAGCAGTTGGGGACCATCTGGGGCCAACGTCCTGACTTTC.

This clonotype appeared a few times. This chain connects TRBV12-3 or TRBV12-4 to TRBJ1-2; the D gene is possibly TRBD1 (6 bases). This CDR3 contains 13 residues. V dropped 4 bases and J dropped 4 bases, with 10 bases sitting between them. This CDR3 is CASSSGTPYGYTF. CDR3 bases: TGTGCCAGCAGTTCAGGGACACCCTATGGCTACACCTTC.

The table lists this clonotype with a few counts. DNA of the CDR3: TGTGCCAGCAGCCCATCGGGGTATGAGCAGTTCTTC. Translation gives CASSPSGYEQFF. The rearrangement uses TRBV11-1 and TRBJ2-1, with D possibly TRBD2 on 5 matching bases. Germline loops: CDR1 SGHAT, CDR2 FQDESV (reference sequence). The V and J ends lost 5 bases and 8 bases respectively, with 10 bases between them. The CDR3 is 12 amino acids.

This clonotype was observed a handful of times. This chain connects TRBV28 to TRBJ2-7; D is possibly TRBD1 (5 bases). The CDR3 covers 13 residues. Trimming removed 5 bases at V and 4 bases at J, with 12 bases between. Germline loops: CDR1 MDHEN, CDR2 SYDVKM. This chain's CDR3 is CASSHTDSYEQYV. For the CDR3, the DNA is TGTGCCAGCAGTCACACTGACAGTTACGAGCAGTACGTC.

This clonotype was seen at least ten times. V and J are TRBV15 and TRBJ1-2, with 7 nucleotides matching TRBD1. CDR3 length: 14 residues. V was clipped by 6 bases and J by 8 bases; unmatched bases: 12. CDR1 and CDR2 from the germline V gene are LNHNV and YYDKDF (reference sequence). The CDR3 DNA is TGTGCCACCAGGCCGGTGGGACAGTACGGGGGCTACACCTTC. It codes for CATRPVGQYGGYTF.

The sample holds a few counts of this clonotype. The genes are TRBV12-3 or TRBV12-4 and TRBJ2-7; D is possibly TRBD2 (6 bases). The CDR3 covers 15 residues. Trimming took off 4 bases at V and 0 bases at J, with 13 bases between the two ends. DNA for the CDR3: TGTGCCAGCAGTTCCCGGGGGTCCTACTCCTACGAGCAGTACTTC. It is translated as CASSSRGSYSYEQYF.

This CDR3 is CASKHGGQSYGYTF. As DNA, the CDR3 is TGTGCCAGCAAACATGGAGGACAGAGCTATGGCTACACCTTC. The chain has TRBV5-6 and TRBJ1-2, with a possible D match to TRBD1 (6 bases). Germline CDR1 SGHDT, CDR2 YYEEEE. V was trimmed by 6 bases and J by 4 bases, leaving 16 bases between them. The CDR3 runs 14 residues.

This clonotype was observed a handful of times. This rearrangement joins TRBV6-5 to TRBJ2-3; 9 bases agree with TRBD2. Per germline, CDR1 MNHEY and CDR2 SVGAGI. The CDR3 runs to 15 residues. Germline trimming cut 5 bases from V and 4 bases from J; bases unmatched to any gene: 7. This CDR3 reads CASSPWRGGADTQYF. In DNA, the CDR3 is TGTGCCAGCAGTCCGTGGCGGGGGGGGGCAGATACGCAGTATTTT.